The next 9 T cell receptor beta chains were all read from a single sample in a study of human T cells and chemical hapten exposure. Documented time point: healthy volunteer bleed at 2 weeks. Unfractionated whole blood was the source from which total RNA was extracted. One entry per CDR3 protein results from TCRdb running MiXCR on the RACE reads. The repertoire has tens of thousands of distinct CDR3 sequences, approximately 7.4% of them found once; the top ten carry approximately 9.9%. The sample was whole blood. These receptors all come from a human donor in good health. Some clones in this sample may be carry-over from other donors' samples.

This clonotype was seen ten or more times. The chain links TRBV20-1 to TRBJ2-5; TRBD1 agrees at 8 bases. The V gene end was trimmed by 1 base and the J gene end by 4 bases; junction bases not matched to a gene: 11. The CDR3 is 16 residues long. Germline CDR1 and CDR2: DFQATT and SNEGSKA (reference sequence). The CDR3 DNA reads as TGCAGTGCTAGAGTTCGTGGACAGGGCCCCGTAGAGACCCAGTACTTC. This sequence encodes CSARVRGQGPVETQYF.

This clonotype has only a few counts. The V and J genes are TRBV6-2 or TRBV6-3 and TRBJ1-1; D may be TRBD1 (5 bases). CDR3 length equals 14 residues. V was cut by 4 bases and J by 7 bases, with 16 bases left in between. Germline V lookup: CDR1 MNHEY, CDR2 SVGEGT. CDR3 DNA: TGTGCCAGCAGTTTCCCGGGGGGGGATCGTGAAGCTTTCTTT. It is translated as CASSFPGGDREAFF.

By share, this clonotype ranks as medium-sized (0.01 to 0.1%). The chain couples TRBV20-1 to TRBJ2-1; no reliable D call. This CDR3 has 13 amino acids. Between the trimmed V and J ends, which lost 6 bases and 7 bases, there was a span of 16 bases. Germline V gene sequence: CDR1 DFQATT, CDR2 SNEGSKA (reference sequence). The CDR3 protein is CSAPLIAGNEQFF. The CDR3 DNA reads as TGCAGTGCCCCCCTGATTGCCGGGAATGAGCAGTTCTTC.

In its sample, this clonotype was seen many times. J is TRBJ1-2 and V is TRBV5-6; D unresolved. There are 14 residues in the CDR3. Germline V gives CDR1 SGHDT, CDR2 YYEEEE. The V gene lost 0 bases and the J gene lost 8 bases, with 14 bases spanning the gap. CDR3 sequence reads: CASSLVGSQSGYTF. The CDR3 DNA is TGTGCCAGCAGCTTGGTTGGCAGCCAGAGCGGCTACACCTTC.

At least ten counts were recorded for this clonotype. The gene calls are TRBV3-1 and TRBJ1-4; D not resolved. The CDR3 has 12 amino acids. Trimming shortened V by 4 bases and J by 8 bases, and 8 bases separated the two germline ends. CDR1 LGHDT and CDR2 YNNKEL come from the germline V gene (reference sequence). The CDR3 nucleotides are TGTGCCAGCAGCCCTACGGCCGAAAAACTGTTTTTT. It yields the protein CASSPTAEKLFF.

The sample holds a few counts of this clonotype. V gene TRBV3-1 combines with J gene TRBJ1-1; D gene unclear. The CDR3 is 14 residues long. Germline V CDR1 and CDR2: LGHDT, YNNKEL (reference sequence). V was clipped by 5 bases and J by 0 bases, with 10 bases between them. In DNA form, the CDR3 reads TGTGCCAGCAGCTCCCACCCCATGAACACTGAAGCTTTCTTT. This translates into CASSSHPMNTEAFF.

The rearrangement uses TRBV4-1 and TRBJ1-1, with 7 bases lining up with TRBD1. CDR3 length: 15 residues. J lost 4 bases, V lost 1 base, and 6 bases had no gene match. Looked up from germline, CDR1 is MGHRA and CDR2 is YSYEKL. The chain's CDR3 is CASSQGQGGGTEAFF. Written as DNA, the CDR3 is TGCGCCAGCAGCCAAGGACAGGGAGGGGGCACTGAAGCTTTCTTT.

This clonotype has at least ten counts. CDR3 DNA sequence: TGTGCCAGCAGCCAGGGGGGGACAAACTCTGGGGCCAACGTCCTGACTTTC. This encodes CASSQGGTNSGANVLTF. The chain recombines TRBV3-1 with TRBJ2-6; maybe TRBD2 (7 bases). V lost 3 bases and J lost 0, with 12 bases in between. Germline lookup yields CDR1 LGHDT and CDR2 YNNKEL (reference sequence). This CDR3 is 17 amino acids long.

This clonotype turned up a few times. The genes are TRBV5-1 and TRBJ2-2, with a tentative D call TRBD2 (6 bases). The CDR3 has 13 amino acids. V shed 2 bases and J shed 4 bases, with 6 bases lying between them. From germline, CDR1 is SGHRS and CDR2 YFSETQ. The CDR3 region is CASSFSGTGELFF. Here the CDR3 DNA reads TGCGCCAGCAGCTTTAGCGGCACCGGGGAGCTGTTTTTT.